The 26 T cell receptor beta chains below all came from one sample that was sequenced in a study of blood T cell repertoires in COVID-19. TCRdb keeps only in-frame clones here, not all; method: immunoSEQ multiplex PCR. The sample holds 250,000 to 350,000 clones, 80% to 95% seen once. The sample taken for sequencing was PBMCs or T cells enriched from blood (not recorded which). The receptors derive from a woman between 25 and 40 years old who had recovered from COVID-19.

V and J are TRBV28 and TRBJ1-1; D may be TRBD1 (5 bases). The germline gives CDR1 MDHEN, CDR2 SYDVKM. Trimming took 8 bases from V and 7 from J, leaving 23 bases between them. The CDR3 loop spans 15 amino acids. The CDR3 sequence: CASGPSTGVPVEAFF. DNA for the CDR3: TGTGCCAGCGGTCCGTCAACAGGCGTACCGGTTGAAGCTTTCTTT. Based on the CDR3 plus reference TRBV28 and TRBJ1-1, the full variable domain is DVKVTQSSRYLVKRTGEKVFLECVQDMDHENMFWYRQDPGLGLRLIYFSYDVKMKEKGDIPEGYSVSREKKERFSLILESASTNQTSMYLCASGPSTGVPVEAFFGQGTRLTVV.

The chain recombines TRBV7-2 with TRBJ2-7; 7 bases fit TRBD1. The germline CDR1 and CDR2 sequences are SGHTA and FQGNSA. The CDR3 spans 14 residues. V was pared by 5 bases and J by 5 bases, with 9 bases of the junction left unmatched. CDR3 in DNA: TGTGCCAGCAGCCTTGACAGGGATGTTCACGAGCAGTACTTC. Amino acid sequence: CASSLDRDVHEQYF.

The genes are TRBV19 and TRBJ1-3; D is possibly TRBD1 (6 bases). The CDR3 contains 15 residues. Germline values: CDR1 LNHDA, CDR2 SQIVND (reference sequence). Deletions cut 4 bases from V and 0 bases from J, with 10 bases between. CDR3 amino acids: CASSTQGSSGNTIYF. The CDR3 nucleotides are TGTGCCAGTAGTACCCAGGGGAGCTCTGGAAACACCATATATTTT.

The chain joins TRBV11-2 to TRBJ2-3; 15 bases map to TRBD2. This CDR3 comprises 19 residues. The J segment lost 7 bases and the V segment lost 6 bases, leaving 17 bases of the junction unmatched. The germline gives CDR1 SGHAT, CDR2 FQNNGV. The CDR3 loop reads CASSKAGTSGRRIGNTQYF. The CDR3 DNA reads TGTGCCAGCAGTAAGGCCGGGACTAGCGGGAGGAGGATTGGTAATACGCAGTATTTT.

The rearrangement links TRBV28 to TRBJ1-1, with 9 bases fitting TRBD1. Trimming removed 6 bases from V and 11 bases from J; junction bases left unmatched: 7. The CDR3 consists of 12 residues. Germline V gene data show CDR1 as MDHEN and CDR2 as SYDVKM. The CDR3, as DNA: TGTGCCAGCAGGGGAGCCGGGACAGGGGCTTTCTTT. Amino acid sequence: CASRGAGTGAFF. The complete variable domain, with remaining parts taken from reference TRBV28 and TRBJ1-1, reads DVKVTQSSRYLVKRTGEKVFLECVQDMDHENMFWYRQDPGLGLRLIYFSYDVKMKEKGDIPEGYSVSREKKERFSLILESASTNQTSMYLCASRGAGTGAFFGQGTRLTVV.

This rearrangement joins TRBV10-1 to TRBJ2-2, with D uncertain. The CDR3 is made up of 14 amino acids. Deletions cut 6 bases from V and 1 base from J, with 9 bases between. Looked up from germline, CDR1 is WNHNN and CDR2 is SYGVQD (reference sequence). The CDR3, as DNA: TGCGCCAGCAGCTCAGGCCAGAACACCGGGGAGCTGTTTTTT. Translating it yields CASSSGQNTGELFF.

This clone was detected only once. V and J are TRBV14 and TRBJ1-4, with 7 bases that match TRBD1. Trimming at V came to 0 bases and at J to 1 base, leaving 2 bases not matched to a gene. The CDR3 totals 16 residues. The germline V gene has CDR1 SGHDN and CDR2 FVKESK. The CDR3 sequence is CASSQDWDRTNEKLFF. In DNA form, the CDR3 reads TGTGCCAGCAGCCAAGATTGGGACAGAACTAATGAAAAACTGTTTTTT.

This rearrangement joins TRBV19 to TRBJ1-2, with D perhaps matching TRBD1 (5 bases). CDR1 is LNHDA and CDR2 is SQIVND in the germline V gene (reference sequence). V gave up 4 bases and J gave up 3 bases, with 15 bases separating them. The CDR3 is made up of 15 amino acids. The CDR3 DNA reads TGTGCCAGTAGTACCGGGACTGCGAGGGACTATGGCTACACCTTC. Translated, it gives CASSTGTARDYGYTF.

A single count supports this clone. The chain joins TRBV5-1 to TRBJ2-7; D ambiguous. This CDR3 is built from 15 residues. The germline V and J ends were trimmed by 0 bases and 0 bases, with 10 bases remaining between them. Germline V CDR1 and CDR2: SGHRS, YFSETQ. CDR3 nucleotide sequence: TGCGCCAGCAGCTTGGCCGAGGCTAGCTCCTACGAGCAGTACTTC. Protein: CASSLAEASSYEQYF. Looking up the rest from reference TRBV5-1 and TRBJ2-7 gives the full variable domain: KAGVTQTPRYLIKTRGQQVTLSCSPISGHRSVSWYQQTPGQGLQFLFEYFSETQRNKGNFPGRFSGRQFSNSRSEMNVSTLELGDSALYLCASSLAEASSYEQYFGPGTRLTVT.

The chain has TRBV7-9 and TRBJ2-7; D is unresolved. CDR1 is SEHNR, CDR2 FQNEAQ, per germline (reference sequence). The CDR3 spans 14 residues. V was shortened by 3 bases and J by 0 bases, with 9 bases between the two germline ends. The CDR3 region is CASSLQASSYEQYF. Here the CDR3 DNA reads TGTGCCAGCAGCTTGCAAGCGAGCTCCTACGAGCAGTACTTC.

This chain connects TRBV7-2 to TRBJ2-7, with 7 bases identical to TRBD2. Germline loops: CDR1 SGHTA, CDR2 FQGNSA. V was pared by 8 bases and J by 7 bases, with 14 bases of the junction left unmatched. The CDR3 is made up of 14 amino acids. The CDR3 reads CASGSGTIHREQYF. In DNA, the CDR3 is TGTGCCAGCGGCTCCGGGACTATTCATCGGGAGCAGTACTTC.

The CDR3 DNA sequence: TGTGCCAGCAGCTTACGTGGACTAGCGGACAGAACCGAGCAGTTCTTC. Encoded protein: CASSLRGLADRTEQFF. The chain combines TRBV7-9 with TRBJ2-1; 10 nucleotides match TRBD2. Losses at the gene ends were 2 bases for V and 10 bases for J; bases not matched to a gene: 11. Germline V gene data show CDR1 as SEHNR and CDR2 as FQNEAQ (reference sequence). The CDR3 length is 16 residues.

This clone has a single count. The CDR3 does not close with the conserved phenylalanine or tryptophan, likely indicating a read error. Because the CDR3's place on the DNA is in doubt, the DNA is left out and the CDR3 is given as listed by TCRdb. The chain joins TRBV5-6 to TRBJ1-4; the D call of TRBD1 is as the table states it, not checked on the DNA. The CDR3 region is 15 residues in length, termini included. Germline V gene sequence: CDR1 SGHDT, CDR2 YYEEEE. This chain's CDR3 is CASTPTGREGSDVVY.

The CDR3 loop reads CASTRGGGTEAFF. The CDR3 bases are TGTGCCAGTACCAGGGGTGGTGGGACTGAAGCTTTCTTT. The chain carries TRBV19 and TRBJ1-1, with D possibly being TRBD1 (6 bases). CDR1 is LNHDA, CDR2 SQIVND, per germline (reference sequence). The CDR3 totals 13 residues. Trimming took off 7 bases at V and 5 bases at J, with 14 bases between the two ends.

The rearrangement uses TRBV9 and TRBJ2-3, with TRBD2 identical over 7 bases. CDR3 length: 16 residues. Unmatched junction bases numbered 5, after V lost 0 bases and J lost 1 base. Germline V gives CDR1 SGDLS, CDR2 YYNGEE. CDR3 amino acids: CASSVEGAGGTDTQYF. The CDR3 coding sequence is TGTGCCAGCAGCGTAGAGGGTGCGGGAGGCACAGATACGCAGTATTTT.

This rearrangement joins TRBV9 to TRBJ2-3; TRBD2 agrees at 8 bases. The CDR3 runs 16 residues. Per germline, CDR1 SGDLS and CDR2 YYNGEE. The ends lost 3 bases at V and 2 bases at J; junction bases unmatched: 8. In DNA form, the CDR3 reads TGTGCCAGCAGCGACGGACTAGCAGCTAACACAGATACGCAGTATTTT. Amino acid sequence: CASSDGLAANTDTQYF.

The CDR3 region has the DNA TGTGCCAGCTCACCACCGGCAATGAACACTGAAGCTTTCTTT. Translating gives CASSPPAMNTEAFF. The chain couples TRBV18 to TRBJ1-1; D is ambiguous. Trimming left V 0 bases short and J 0 bases short, with 5 bases between. From germline, CDR1 is KGHSH and CDR2 LQKENI. The length of the CDR3 is 14 residues.

The chain is built from TRBV19 and TRBJ1-1; D is possibly TRBD1 (5 bases). The germline V and J ends were trimmed by 4 bases and 1 base, with 10 bases remaining between them. Germline CDR1 LNHDA, CDR2 SQIVND (reference sequence). There are 14 residues in the CDR3. In nucleotides, the CDR3 is TGTGCCAGTAGTAGAGTGCAGGGGAACACTGAAGCTTTCTTT. This codes for CASSRVQGNTEAFF. The variable domain in full, with the rest retrieved from reference TRBV19 and TRBJ1-1, is DGGITQSPKYLFRKEGQNVTLSCEQNLNHDAMYWYRQDPGQGLRLIYYSQIVNDFQKGDIAEGYSVSREKKESFPLTVTSAQKNPTAFYLCASSRVQGNTEAFFGQGTRLTVV.

The chain links TRBV5-4 to TRBJ2-5; 7 bases match TRBD2. CDR3 size: 15 residues. The junction had 2 bases not matched to a gene; V was cut back by 0 bases and J by 0 bases. Germline CDR1 reads SGHNT; CDR2 reads YYREEE (reference sequence). CDR3 loop: CASSLAGGYQETQYF. The CDR3 DNA is TGTGCCAGCAGCTTGGCCGGGGGGTACCAAGAGACCCAGTACTTC.

This clone was seen only once. The rearrangement joins TRBV7-9 to TRBJ1-1; possible D gene TRBD1, 6 bases. The length of the CDR3 is 13 residues. V was trimmed by 3 bases and J by 4 bases, leaving 9 bases between them. Germline CDR1 and CDR2: SEHNR and FQNEAQ (reference sequence). Here the CDR3 reads CASSFTGTTEAFF. CDR3 sequence (DNA): TGTGCCAGCAGCTTTACAGGGACCACTGAAGCTTTCTTT.

The genes are TRBV7-9 and TRBJ1-5; possible D gene TRBD1, 6 bases. Germline loops: CDR1 SEHNR, CDR2 FQNEAQ (reference sequence). Between the trimmed V and J ends, which lost 5 bases and 4 bases, there was a span of 12 bases. The CDR3 length is 14 residues. The CDR3 here is CASSTEQGNQPQHF. The CDR3 nucleotides read TGTGCCAGCAGCACTGAACAGGGTAATCAGCCCCAGCATTTT. The complete variable domain, with remaining parts taken from reference TRBV7-9 and TRBJ1-5, reads DTGVSQNPRHKITKRGQNVTFRCDPISEHNRLYWYRQTLGQGPEFLTYFQNEAQLEKSRLLSDRFSAERPKGSFSTLEIQRTEQGDSAMYLCASSTEQGNQPQHFGDGTRLSIL.

This chain uses TRBV3-1 (or the pseudogene TRBV3-2) with TRBJ2-3; 7 nucleotides agree with TRBD1. Germline V gene data show CDR1 as LGHDT and CDR2 as YNNKEL (reference sequence). This CDR3 comprises 13 residues. The trim removed 4 bases at V and 3 bases at J, leaving 1 base unmatched. DNA of the CDR3: TGTGCCAGCAGCCCGACAGGGACAGATACGCAGTATTTT. It codes for CASSPTGTDTQYF.

The genes are TRBV20-1 and TRBJ2-3; D is unresolved. From germline, CDR1 is DFQATT and CDR2 SNEGSKA (reference sequence). The V end lost 3 bases, the J end lost 4 bases, and 14 bases lay between the germline ends. This CDR3 is 14 amino acids long. CDR3 in DNA: TGCAGTGCTAGTTTTTCAAGAGAAGCAGATACGCAGTATTTT. Translated: CSASFSREADTQYF.

The chain joins TRBV5-1 to TRBJ1-3; 10 nucleotides line up with TRBD1. The germline gives CDR1 SGHRS, CDR2 YFSETQ. With V trimmed by 1 base and J by 3 bases, 7 bases remained unmatched. CDR3 length: 17 amino acids. CDR3 nucleotide sequence: TGCGCCAGCAGCTTGCAGGGACAGGGGAGCTATGGAAACACCATATATTTT. It yields the protein CASSLQGQGSYGNTIYF.

V and J are TRBV6-2 or TRBV6-3 and TRBJ1-4; D uncertain. The CDR3 sequence is 15 residues long. The V gene's germline CDR1 is MNHEY and CDR2 SVGEGT. V gave up 4 bases and J gave up 4 bases, with 13 bases separating them. CDR3 sequence: CASSFFAGDNEKLFF. CDR3 coding DNA: TGTGCCAGCAGTTTTTTTGCAGGCGATAATGAAAAACTGTTTTTT.

This sequence joins TRBV6-2 or TRBV6-3 and TRBJ2-1; possible D gene TRBD1, 6 bases. The germline V gene encodes CDR1 MNHEY and CDR2 SVGEGT. The CDR3 is 19 amino acids. With 3 bases removed from V and 6 bases from J, the gap between germline ends came to 27 bases. Here the CDR3 DNA reads TGTGCCAGCAGTTATCCGACAGGCGTTCAAGGCCTAGCCCTCAATGAGCAGTTCTTC. This encodes CASSYPTGVQGLALNEQFF.